This T cell receptor beta chain was sequenced for a study of somatic mutations in cytotoxic T cells in rheumatoid arthritis. At the level of the study: Patient blood, which was peripheral blood collected as 30 ml EDTA, was drawn right after diagnosis and before any treatment started. Study findings and constraints: An age-related increase in CD8+ clonality was seen in rheumatoid arthritis patients but not in healthy controls. The clonality of CD8+ T cells was not significantly different between rheumatoid arthritis patients and age-matched healthy controls. With roughly 65 patients examined, roughly eight had a largest CD8+ clone exceeding 20% of CD8+ cells.

Clones were sequenced by immunoSEQ multiplex PCR, and TCRdb holds only the in-frame ones, with some missing. The sample yields 20,000 to 25,000 clones, about four fifths seen once. In the case of this clone: No antigen is known for it.

After removal of 5 bases from V and 8 bases from J, the junction contained 11 bases not matched to a gene. Looked up from germline, CDR1 is LGHNA and CDR2 is YSLEER. CDR3 length equals 15 residues. The receptor's source is an adult with rheumatoid arthritis. The chain employs TRBV4-3 and TRBJ2-2; 7 bases are shared with TRBD1. The sequenced sample consisted of CD8+ T cells sorted from blood. The CDR3 protein is CASSFRTGLRGELFF. The CDR3 DNA is TGCGCCAGCAGCTTCCGGACAGGATTGAGGGGGGAGCTGTTTTTT.